This T cell receptor (beta chain) was obtained from a study of blood T cell repertoires in COVID-19. The wider study: Samples taken during acute and convalescent COVID-19 were collected in the United States, Italy and Spain. Sources were T cells, B-cell-depleted T cells, or PBMCs; the material itself was cDNA or gDNA.

The J segment lost 4 bases and the V segment lost 4 bases, leaving 4 bases of the junction unmatched. There are 14 residues in the CDR3. Germline V lookup: CDR1 SGHTA, CDR2 FQGTGA. Source study methods: Nucleated cell number was recorded as an estimate derived from reference gene primer amplification. TCRdb keeps only in-frame clones here, not all; method: immunoSEQ multiplex PCR. Clone size and the V and J calls come from that table; the DNA yielded D and trimming. The table has fewer than 200,000 clones, 60% to 85% seen once. Sequenced material: peripheral blood. The receptor's source is a man aged 60 to 75 with acute or convalescent COVID-19. V usage is TRBV7-3 and J usage is TRBJ2-3; 8 bases match TRBD1. The chain's CDR3 is CASSSQGGADTQYF. The DNA for the CDR3 is TGTGCCAGCAGCTCACAGGGGGGAGCAGATACGCAGTATTTT.